This TCR beta chain is drawn from a study of shared clonotypes between healthy human individuals. Study as a whole: For every donor, three CD4 naive, three CD4 memory, two CD8 naive and one CD8 memory plates were used.

CDR1 MDHEN and CDR2 SYDVKM come from the germline V gene. Between the trimmed V and J ends, which lost 4 bases and 2 bases, there was a span of 14 bases. The CDR3 runs 15 residues. Terminally differentiated effector memory CD45RA+ cells were excluded by CCR7 positive selection of CD45RO-negative cells. Clones were read by immunoSEQ multiplex PCR, and TCRdb kept only the in-frame ones, dropping some. The sample has approximately 2,200,000 clones; more than 85% are singletons. The TCR was taken from a man aged 18 to 35 in good health. Some clones in this sample may be carry-over from other donors' samples. Sequenced input: naive CD8+ T cells from PBMCs. The chain links TRBV28 to TRBJ1-2, with D possibly being TRBD1 (5 bases). CDR3 nucleotide sequence: TGTGCCAGCAGTTCCCCCGGGACCGAGAACTATGGCTACACCTTC. Protein product: CASSSPGTENYGYTF.